This T cell receptor (beta chain) is drawn from a study of T cell changes during pregnancy in multiple sclerosis. The repertoire was sequenced with immunoSEQ multiplex PCR; TCRdb's copy has only in-frame clones and lacks some. The sample has about 36,000 clones; approximately 90% are singletons. The CDR3 has 16 residues. Trimming removed 0 bases at V and 8 bases at J, with 17 bases between. Germline V gene lookup returns CDR1 SGHNT and CDR2 YENEEA. The source was CD4+ T cells from peripheral blood mononuclear cells, collected after pregnancy. The receptor was isolated from a female donor with multiple sclerosis, enrolled in a pregnancy study. The gene calls are TRBV11-3 and TRBJ2-1, with D maybe TRBD2 (6 bases). CDR3 sequence (DNA): TGTGCCAGCAGCTTAGAGGGGCCCCCGTGGGGGGATGAGCAGTTCTTC. It translates to CASSLEGPPWGDEQFF. Based on the CDR3 plus reference TRBV11-3 and TRBJ2-1, the full variable domain is EAGVVQSPRYKIIEKKQPVAFWCNPISGHNTLYWYLQNLGQGPELLIRYENEEAVDDSQLPKDRFSAERLKGVDSTLKIQPAELGDSAVYLCASSLEGPPWGDEQFFGPGTRLTVL.